This T cell receptor (beta chain) was recorded in a study of cytomegalovirus exposure and HLA in healthy donors. PCR employed 60 Vbeta and 13 Jbeta primers. Some clones are missing from TCRdb's copy, which holds only in-frame ones; the method was immunoSEQ multiplex PCR. This table lists some 130,000 clones. Sequencing was performed on PBMCs. The clonotype comes from a man in his late teens or twenties in good health and CMV-seronegative.

The CDR3 region is CASSYQRTATEAFF. The CDR3, as DNA: TGTGCCAGCAGTTACCAACGGACAGCCACTGAAGCTTTCTTT. The chain links TRBV6-5 to TRBJ1-1, with D possibly matching TRBD1 (6 bases). Germline loops: CDR1 MNHEY, CDR2 SVGAGI. The V end lost 2 bases, the J end lost 4 bases, and 11 bases lay between the germline ends. This CDR3 contains 14 residues.